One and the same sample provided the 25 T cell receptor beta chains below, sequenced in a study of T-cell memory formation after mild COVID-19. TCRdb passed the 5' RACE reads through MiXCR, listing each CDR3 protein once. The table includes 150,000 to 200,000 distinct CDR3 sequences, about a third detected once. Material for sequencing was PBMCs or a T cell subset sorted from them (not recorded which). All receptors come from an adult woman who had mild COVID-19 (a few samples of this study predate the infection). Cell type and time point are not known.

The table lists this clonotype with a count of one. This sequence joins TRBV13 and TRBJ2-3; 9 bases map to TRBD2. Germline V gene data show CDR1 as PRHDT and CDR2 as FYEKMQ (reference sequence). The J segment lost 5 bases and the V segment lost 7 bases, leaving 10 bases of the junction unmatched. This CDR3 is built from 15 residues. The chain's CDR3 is CASTPLAGERDTQYF. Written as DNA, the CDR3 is TGTGCCAGCACCCCTTTAGCGGGAGAGAGAGATACGCAGTATTTT.

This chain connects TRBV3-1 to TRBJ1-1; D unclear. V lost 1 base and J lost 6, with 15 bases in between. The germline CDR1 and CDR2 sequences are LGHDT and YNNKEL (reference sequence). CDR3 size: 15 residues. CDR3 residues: CASSQGGLLTSEAFF. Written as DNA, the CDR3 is TGTGCCAGCAGCCAAGGAGGCCTACTTACCTCTGAAGCTTTCTTT.

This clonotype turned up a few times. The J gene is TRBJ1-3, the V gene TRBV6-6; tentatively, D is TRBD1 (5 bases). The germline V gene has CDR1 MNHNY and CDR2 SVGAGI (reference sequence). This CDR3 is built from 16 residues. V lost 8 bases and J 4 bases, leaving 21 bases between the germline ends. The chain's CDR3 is CASGKRQSPSGNTIYF. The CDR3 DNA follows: TGTGCCAGCGGAAAAAGACAGTCACCCTCCGGAAACACCATATATTTT.

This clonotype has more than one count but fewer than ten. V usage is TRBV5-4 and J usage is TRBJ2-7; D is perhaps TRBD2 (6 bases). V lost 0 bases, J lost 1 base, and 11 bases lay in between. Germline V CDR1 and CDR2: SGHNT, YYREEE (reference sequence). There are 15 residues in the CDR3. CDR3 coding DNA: TGTGCCAGCAGCTTGGGGGGGGTAAATTCCTACGAGCAGTACTTC. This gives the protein CASSLGGVNSYEQYF.

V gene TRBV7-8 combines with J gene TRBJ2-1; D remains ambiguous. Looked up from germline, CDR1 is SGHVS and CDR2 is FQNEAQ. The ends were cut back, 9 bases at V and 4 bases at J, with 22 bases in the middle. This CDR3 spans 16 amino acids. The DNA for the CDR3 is TGTGCCAGTCTGGAGCGATTGGAGCCCAGGTACAATGAGCAGTTCTTC. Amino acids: CASLERLEPRYNEQFF.

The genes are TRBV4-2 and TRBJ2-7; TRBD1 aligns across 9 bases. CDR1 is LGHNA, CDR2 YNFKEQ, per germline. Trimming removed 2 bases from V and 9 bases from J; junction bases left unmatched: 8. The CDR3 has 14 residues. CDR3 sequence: CASSQTPGTGWQYF. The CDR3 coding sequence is TGTGCCAGCAGCCAAACCCCCGGGACAGGGTGGCAGTACTTC.

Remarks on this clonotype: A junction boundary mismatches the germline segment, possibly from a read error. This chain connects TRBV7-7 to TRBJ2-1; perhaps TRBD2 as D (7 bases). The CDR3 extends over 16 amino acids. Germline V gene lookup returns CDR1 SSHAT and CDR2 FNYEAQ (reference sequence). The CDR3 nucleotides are TGTGCTAGCAGCCAGGGGCTAGCGGCGTCCTACAATGAGCAGTTCTTC. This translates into CASSQGLAASYNEQFF.

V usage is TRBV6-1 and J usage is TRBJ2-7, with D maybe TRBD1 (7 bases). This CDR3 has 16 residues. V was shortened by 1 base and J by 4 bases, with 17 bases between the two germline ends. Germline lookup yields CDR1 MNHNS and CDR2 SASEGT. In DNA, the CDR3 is TGTGCCAGCAGTGAAGTCAATGAGGCAGGGGGGTACGAGCAGTACTTC. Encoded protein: CASSEVNEAGGYEQYF.

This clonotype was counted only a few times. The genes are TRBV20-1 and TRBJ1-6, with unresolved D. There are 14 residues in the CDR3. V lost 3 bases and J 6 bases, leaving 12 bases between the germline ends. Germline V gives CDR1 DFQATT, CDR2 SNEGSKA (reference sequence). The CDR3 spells CSASRQAFNSPLHF. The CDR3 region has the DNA TGCAGTGCTAGTCGCCAGGCTTTTAATTCACCCCTCCACTTT.

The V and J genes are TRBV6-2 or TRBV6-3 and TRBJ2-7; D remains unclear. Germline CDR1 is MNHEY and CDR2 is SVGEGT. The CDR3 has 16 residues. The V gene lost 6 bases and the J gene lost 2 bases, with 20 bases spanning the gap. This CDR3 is CASSPLPRVLTYEQYF. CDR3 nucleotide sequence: TGTGCCAGCAGCCCCCTACCTAGGGTGCTTACCTACGAGCAGTACTTC.

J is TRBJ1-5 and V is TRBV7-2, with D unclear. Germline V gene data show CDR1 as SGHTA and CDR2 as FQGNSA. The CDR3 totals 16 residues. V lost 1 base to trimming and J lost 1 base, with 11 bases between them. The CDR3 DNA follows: TGTGCCAGCAGCTTAGATGGTCGCAGCAGCAATCAGCCCCAGCATTTT. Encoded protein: CASSLDGRSSNQPQHF. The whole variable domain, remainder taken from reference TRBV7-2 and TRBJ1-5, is GAGVSQSPSNKVTEKGKDVELRCDPISGHTALYWYRQSLGQGLEFLIYFQGNSAPDKSGLPSDRFSAERTGGSVSTLTIQRTQQEDSAVYLCASSLDGRSSNQPQHFGDGTRLSIL.

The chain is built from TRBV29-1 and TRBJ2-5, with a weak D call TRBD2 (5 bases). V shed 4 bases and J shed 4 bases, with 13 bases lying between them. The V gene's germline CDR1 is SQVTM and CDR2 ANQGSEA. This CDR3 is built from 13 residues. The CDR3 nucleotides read TGCAGCGTTGTGGTGAGGGAGACAGAGACCCAGTACTTC. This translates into CSVVVRETETQYF.

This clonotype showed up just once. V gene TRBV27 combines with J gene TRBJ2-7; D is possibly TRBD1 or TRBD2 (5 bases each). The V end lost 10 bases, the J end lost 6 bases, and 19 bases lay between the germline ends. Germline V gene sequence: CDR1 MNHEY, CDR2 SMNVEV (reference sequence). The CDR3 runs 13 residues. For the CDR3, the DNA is TGTGCCACCAAACGGGGCAGTGTAAGCGAGCAGTACTTC. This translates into CATKRGSVSEQYF.

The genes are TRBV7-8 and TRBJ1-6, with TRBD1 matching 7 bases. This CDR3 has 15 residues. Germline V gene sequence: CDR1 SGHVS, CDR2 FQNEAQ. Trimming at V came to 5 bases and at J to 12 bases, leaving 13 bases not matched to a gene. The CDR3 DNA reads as TGTGCCAGCAGCGCCCCAGACAGGGCGGGAATACCCCTCCACTTT. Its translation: CASSAPDRAGIPLHF.

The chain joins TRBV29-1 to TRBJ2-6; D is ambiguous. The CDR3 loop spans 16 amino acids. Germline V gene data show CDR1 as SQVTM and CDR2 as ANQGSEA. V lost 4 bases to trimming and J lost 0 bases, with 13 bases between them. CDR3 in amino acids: CSVAAGPRSGANVLTF. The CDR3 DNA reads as TGCAGCGTTGCCGCCGGGCCCCGCTCTGGGGCCAACGTCCTGACTTTC.

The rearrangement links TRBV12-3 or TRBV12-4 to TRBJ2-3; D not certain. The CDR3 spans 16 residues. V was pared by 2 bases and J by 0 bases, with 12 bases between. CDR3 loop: CASSLKATSSTDTQYF. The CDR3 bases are TGTGCCAGCAGTTTAAAGGCAACCTCAAGCACAGATACGCAGTATTTT.

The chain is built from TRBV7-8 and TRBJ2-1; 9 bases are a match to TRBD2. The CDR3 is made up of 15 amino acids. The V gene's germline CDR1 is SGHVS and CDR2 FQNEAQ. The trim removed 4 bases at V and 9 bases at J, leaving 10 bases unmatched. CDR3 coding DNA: TGTGCCAGCAGCTCCAAACGCGGGGGGGCGAGTGAGCAGTTCTTC. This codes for CASSSKRGGASEQFF.

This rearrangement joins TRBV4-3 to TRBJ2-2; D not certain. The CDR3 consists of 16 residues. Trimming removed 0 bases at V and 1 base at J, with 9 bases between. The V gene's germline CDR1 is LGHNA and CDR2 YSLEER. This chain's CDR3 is CASSQDVLVNTGELFF. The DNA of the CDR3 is TGCGCCAGCAGCCAAGACGTGCTGGTGAACACCGGGGAGCTGTTTTTT.

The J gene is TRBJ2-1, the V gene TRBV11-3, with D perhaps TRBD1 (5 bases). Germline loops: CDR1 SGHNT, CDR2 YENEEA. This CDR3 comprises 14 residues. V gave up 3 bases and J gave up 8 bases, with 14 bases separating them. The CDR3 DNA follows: TGTGCCAGCAGCTTTTGGGGCCCGGGCTATGAGCAGTTCTTC. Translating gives CASSFWGPGYEQFF.

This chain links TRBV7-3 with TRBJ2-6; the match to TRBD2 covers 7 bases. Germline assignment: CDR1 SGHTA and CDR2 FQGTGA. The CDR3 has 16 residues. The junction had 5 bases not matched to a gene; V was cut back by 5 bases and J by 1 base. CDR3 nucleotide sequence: TGTGCCAGCAGCCCCAGGCGGGGGTCTGGGGCCAACGTCCTGACTTTC. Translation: CASSPRRGSGANVLTF.

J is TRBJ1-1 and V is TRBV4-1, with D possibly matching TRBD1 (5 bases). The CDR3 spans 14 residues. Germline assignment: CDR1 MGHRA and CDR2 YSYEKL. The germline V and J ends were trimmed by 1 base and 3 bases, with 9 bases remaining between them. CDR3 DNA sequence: TGCGCCAGCAGCCAAGGACGGGGGGACACTGAAGCTTTCTTT. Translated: CASSQGRGDTEAFF.

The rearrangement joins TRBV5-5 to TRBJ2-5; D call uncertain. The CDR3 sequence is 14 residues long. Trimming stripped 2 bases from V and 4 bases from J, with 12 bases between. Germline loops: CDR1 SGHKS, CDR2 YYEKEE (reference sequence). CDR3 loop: CASSLIPGPETQYF. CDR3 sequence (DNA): TGTGCCAGCAGCTTAATTCCGGGTCCAGAGACCCAGTACTTC.

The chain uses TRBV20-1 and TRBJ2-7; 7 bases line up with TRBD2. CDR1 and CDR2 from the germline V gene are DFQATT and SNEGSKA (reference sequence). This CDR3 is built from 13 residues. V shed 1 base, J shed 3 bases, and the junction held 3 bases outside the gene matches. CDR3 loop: CSARVGGSYEQYF. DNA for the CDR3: TGCAGTGCTAGAGTCGGGGGGAGCTACGAGCAGTACTTC.

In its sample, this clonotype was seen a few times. Here the CDR3 DNA reads TGTGCCAGCAGCCAAGATCTGGACTGGAACACTGAAGCTTTCTTT. Its protein product is CASSQDLDWNTEAFF. The gene calls are TRBV3-1 and TRBJ1-1; no clear D. V dropped 0 bases and J dropped 1 base, with 9 bases sitting between them. The germline CDR1 and CDR2 sequences are LGHDT and YNNKEL (reference sequence). The CDR3 runs to 15 residues. Full variable domain (missing parts from reference TRBV3-1 and TRBJ1-1): DTAVSQTPKYLVTQMGNDKSIKCEQNLGHDTMYWYKQDSKKFLKIMFSYNNKELIINETVPNRFSPKSPDKAHLNLHINSLELGDSAVYFCASSQDLDWNTEAFFGQGTRLTVV.

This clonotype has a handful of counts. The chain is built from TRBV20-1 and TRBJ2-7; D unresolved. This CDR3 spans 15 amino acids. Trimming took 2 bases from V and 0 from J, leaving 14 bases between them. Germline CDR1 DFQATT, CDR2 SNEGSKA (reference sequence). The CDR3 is CSARRRGGNSYEQYF. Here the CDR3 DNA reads TGCAGTGCTAGACGTCGTGGCGGCAACTCCTACGAGCAGTACTTC.